What follows are 12 T cell receptor beta chains derived from one specimen sequenced in a study of T cells in Graves' hyperthyroidism and ophthalmopathy. TCR beta CDR3 sequences were amplified from RNA transcripts. The TCR CDR3 first-round RT-PCR relied on the HTBI primer set. TCRdb redid the calling of the multiplex PCR reads with MiXCR, one entry per CDR3 protein. The sample carries 500,000 to 800,000 distinct CDR3 sequences, 14% recorded once. The specimen sequenced was blood. All receptors derive from a woman in her forties or fifties with Graves' ophthalmopathy.

This clonotype was recorded a few times. The J gene is TRBJ2-2, the V gene TRBV20-1, with a weak D call TRBD2 (7 bases). The CDR3 has 14 amino acids. V was trimmed by 5 bases and J by 5 bases, leaving 15 bases between them. Germline loops: CDR1 DFQATT, CDR2 SNEGSKA (reference sequence). The CDR3 sequence is CSAGGGTKTGELFF. The CDR3 DNA sequence: TGCAGTGCTGGGGGGGGGACAAAAACCGGGGAGCTGTTTTTT.

V gene TRBV28 combines with J gene TRBJ2-1; D gene unclear. Trimming pared 4 bases from V and 3 bases from J, leaving 7 bases between. This CDR3 has 13 residues. Germline CDR1 is MDHEN and CDR2 is SYDVKM. Here the CDR3 reads CASSYLDYNEQFF. CDR3 in DNA: TGTGCCAGCAGTTACCTGGACTACAATGAGCAGTTCTTC. The whole variable domain, remainder taken from reference TRBV28 and TRBJ2-1, is DVKVTQSSRYLVKRTGEKVFLECVQDMDHENMFWYRQDPGLGLRLIYFSYDVKMKEKGDIPEGYSVSREKKERFSLILESASTNQTSMYLCASSYLDYNEQFFGPGTRLTVL.

This clonotype was seen only a few times. V is TRBV19 and J is TRBJ1-1; D is possibly TRBD1 (6 bases). V lost 7 bases to trimming and J lost 0 bases, with 15 bases between them. The CDR3 totals 15 residues. Germline V CDR1 and CDR2: LNHDA, SQIVND (reference sequence). CDR3 bases: TGTGCCAGTACCTTACAGGGTGCGTTGAACACTGAAGCTTTCTTT. Its translation: CASTLQGALNTEAFF. Full variable domain (missing parts from reference TRBV19 and TRBJ1-1): DGGITQSPKYLFRKEGQNVTLSCEQNLNHDAMYWYRQDPGQGLRLIYYSQIVNDFQKGDIAEGYSVSREKKESFPLTVTSAQKNPTAFYLCASTLQGALNTEAFFGQGTRLTVV.

This clonotype was recorded at least ten times. The CDR3 nucleotides are TGTGCCAGCAGTTTCACTAGTTCTAACATTCAGTACTTC. The encoded protein is CASSFTSSNIQYF. The V and J genes are TRBV28 and TRBJ2-4; perhaps TRBD2 as D (5 bases). Deletions cut 3 bases from V and 7 bases from J, with 10 bases between. Per germline, CDR1 MDHEN and CDR2 SYDVKM. This CDR3 has 13 amino acids. Based on the CDR3 plus reference TRBV28 and TRBJ2-4, the full variable domain is DVKVTQSSRYLVKRTGEKVFLECVQDMDHENMFWYRQDPGLGLRLIYFSYDVKMKEKGDIPEGYSVSREKKERFSLILESASTNQTSMYLCASSFTSSNIQYFGAGTRLSVL.

The V call is TRBV28, the J call TRBJ2-2, with D possibly being TRBD1 (5 bases). This CDR3 spans 15 amino acids. Deletions cut 6 bases from V and 7 bases from J, with 18 bases between. CDR1 and CDR2 (germline): MDHEN, SYDVKM. CDR3 region: CASSLIGDLGGELFF. DNA for the CDR3: TGTGCCAGCAGCCTCATAGGGGATCTGGGCGGGGAGCTGTTTTTT.

This clonotype has a count of ten or more. This chain uses TRBV28 with TRBJ1-4; D is possibly TRBD1 (5 bases). The CDR3 is 16 residues long. V was pared by 5 bases and J by 0 bases, with 13 bases between. Germline assignment: CDR1 MDHEN and CDR2 SYDVKM. The CDR3 spells CASSPRGEATNEKLFF. In DNA form, the CDR3 reads TGTGCCAGCAGTCCCCGGGGCGAGGCAACTAATGAAAAACTGTTTTTT.

There are many counts of this clonotype. The chain couples TRBV18 to TRBJ2-1; a weak D match, TRBD2 (6 bases). CDR1 is KGHSH, CDR2 LQKENI, per germline. This CDR3 contains 13 residues. V lost 1 base, J lost 9 bases, and 10 bases lay in between. CDR3 sequence: CASSPRRGSEQFF. In DNA form, the CDR3 reads TGTGCCAGCTCACCACGGAGGGGAAGTGAGCAGTTCTTC.

This clonotype was counted at least ten times. The chain carries TRBV7-3 and TRBJ2-3, with 12 bases fitting TRBD2. The trim removed 1 base at V and 0 bases at J, leaving 11 bases unmatched. The germline gives CDR1 SGHTA, CDR2 FQGTGA. The CDR3 covers 20 residues. Here the CDR3 reads CASSLKRLAGVPLSTDTQYF. As DNA, the CDR3 is TGTGCCAGCAGCTTAAAAAGACTAGCGGGAGTTCCTCTTAGCACAGATACGCAGTATTTT.

This rearrangement joins TRBV27 to TRBJ2-7; either TRBD1 or TRBD2 may fit D (6 bases each). Trimming took off 5 bases at V and 2 bases at J, with 16 bases between the two ends. The CDR3 extends over 15 amino acids. The germline gives CDR1 MNHEY, CDR2 SMNVEV (reference sequence). CDR3 amino acids: CASSIEGGSPYEQYF. For the CDR3, the DNA is TGTGCCAGCAGTATCGAGGGGGGAAGTCCCTACGAGCAGTACTTC.

The V and J genes are TRBV28 and TRBJ2-2; 13 bases match TRBD2. The germline V gene encodes CDR1 MDHEN and CDR2 SYDVKM. The CDR3 is 17 residues long. J gave up 5 bases and V 3 bases, and 6 bases lay outside the gene matches. CDR3 sequence (DNA): TGTGCCAGCAGTTTTAGGACTAGCGGGAGAGGGACCGGGGAGCTGTTTTTT. Its protein product is CASSFRTSGRGTGELFF.

This clonotype was picked up a small number of times. This chain connects TRBV12-3 or TRBV12-4 to TRBJ1-3, with 7 bases matching TRBD1. The CDR3 totals 16 residues. J gave up 0 bases and V 6 bases, and 8 bases lay outside the gene matches. The CDR3 here is CASSLGQPRSGNTIYF. CDR3 bases: TGTGCCAGCAGCCTGGGACAGCCACGCTCTGGAAACACCATATATTTT.

This clonotype was seen at least ten times. V and J are TRBV15 and TRBJ1-3; D gene unclear. V was cut by 1 base and J by 6 bases, with 25 bases left in between. This CDR3 spans 19 amino acids. The germline V gene has CDR1 LNHNV and CDR2 YYDKDF (reference sequence). The CDR3 here is CATSRALRNTDLGENTIYF. The DNA for the CDR3 is TGTGCCACCAGCAGAGCCCTCCGAAACACGGACCTCGGCGAAAACACCATATATTTT.